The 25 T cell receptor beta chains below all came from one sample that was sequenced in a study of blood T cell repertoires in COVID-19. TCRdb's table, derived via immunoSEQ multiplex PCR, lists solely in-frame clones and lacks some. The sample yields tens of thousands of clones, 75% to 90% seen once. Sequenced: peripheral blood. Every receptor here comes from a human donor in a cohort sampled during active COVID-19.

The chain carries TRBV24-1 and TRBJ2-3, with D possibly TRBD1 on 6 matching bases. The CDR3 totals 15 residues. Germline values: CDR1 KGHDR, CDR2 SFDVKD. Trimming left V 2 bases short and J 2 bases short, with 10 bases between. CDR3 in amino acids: CATSDWKGDTDTQYF. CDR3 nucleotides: TGTGCCACCAGTGATTGGAAGGGGGACACAGATACGCAGTATTTT.

CDR3 DNA: TGTGCCAGCAGCTTCGACAGAAATGATGAAGCTTTCTTT. Its translation: CASSFDRNDEAFF. This chain joins TRBV13 and TRBJ1-1; TRBD1 is a possible D gene (5 bases). Germline loops: CDR1 PRHDT, CDR2 FYEKMQ (reference sequence). The CDR3 covers 13 residues. V was trimmed by 3 bases and J by 7 bases, leaving 12 bases between them.

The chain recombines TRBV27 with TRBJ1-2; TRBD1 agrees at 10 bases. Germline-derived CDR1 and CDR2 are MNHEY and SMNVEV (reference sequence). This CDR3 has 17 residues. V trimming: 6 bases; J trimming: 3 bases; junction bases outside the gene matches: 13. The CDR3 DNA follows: TGTGCCAGCAGGCGCGGGGACAGGGGTAACAGGCACTATGGCTACACCTTC. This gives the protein CASRRGDRGNRHYGYTF.

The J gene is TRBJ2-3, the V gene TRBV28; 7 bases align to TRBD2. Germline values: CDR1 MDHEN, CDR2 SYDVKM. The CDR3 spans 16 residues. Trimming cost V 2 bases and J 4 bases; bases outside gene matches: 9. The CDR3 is CASSLIGGSTADTQYF. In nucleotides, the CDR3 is TGTGCCAGCAGTTTAATTGGCGGGAGCACCGCAGATACGCAGTATTTT.

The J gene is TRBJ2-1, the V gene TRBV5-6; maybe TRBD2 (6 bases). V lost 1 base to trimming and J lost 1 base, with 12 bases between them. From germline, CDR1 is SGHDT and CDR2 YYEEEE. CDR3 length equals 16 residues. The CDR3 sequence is CASSLWGVESYNEQFF. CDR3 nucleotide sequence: TGTGCCAGCAGCTTGTGGGGGGTCGAATCCTACAATGAGCAGTTCTTC.

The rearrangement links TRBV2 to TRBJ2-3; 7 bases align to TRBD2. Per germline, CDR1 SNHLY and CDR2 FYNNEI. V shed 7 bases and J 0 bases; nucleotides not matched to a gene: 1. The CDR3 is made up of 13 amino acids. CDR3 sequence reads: CASKAGSTDTQYF. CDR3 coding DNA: TGTGCCAGCAAAGCGGGAAGCACAGATACGCAGTATTTT. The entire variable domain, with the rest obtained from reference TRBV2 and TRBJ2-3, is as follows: EPEVTQTPSHQVTQMGQEVILRCVPISNHLYFYWYRQILGQKVEFLVSFYNNEISEKSEIFDDQFSVERPDGSNFTLKIRSTKLEDSAMYFCASKAGSTDTQYFGPGTRLTVL.

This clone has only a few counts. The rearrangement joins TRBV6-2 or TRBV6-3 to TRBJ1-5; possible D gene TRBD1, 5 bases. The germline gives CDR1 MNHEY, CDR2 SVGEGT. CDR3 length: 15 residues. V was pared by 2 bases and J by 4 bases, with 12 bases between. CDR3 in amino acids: CASSYQGRRNQPQHF. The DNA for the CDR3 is TGTGCCAGCAGTTACCAGGGTAGGCGAAATCAGCCCCAGCATTTT.

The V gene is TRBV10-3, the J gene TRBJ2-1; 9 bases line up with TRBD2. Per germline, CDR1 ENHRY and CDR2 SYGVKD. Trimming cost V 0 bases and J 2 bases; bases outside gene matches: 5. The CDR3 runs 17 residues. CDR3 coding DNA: TGTGCCATCAGTGAGTCGAGCCTAGCGGGACCCTACAATGAGCAGTTCTTC. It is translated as CAISESSLAGPYNEQFF.

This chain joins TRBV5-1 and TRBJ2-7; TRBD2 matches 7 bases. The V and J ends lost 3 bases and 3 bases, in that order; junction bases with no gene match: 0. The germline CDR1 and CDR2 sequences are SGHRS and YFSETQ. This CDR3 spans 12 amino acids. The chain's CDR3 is CASSWDYYEQYF. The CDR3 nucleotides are TGCGCCAGCAGCTGGGACTACTACGAGCAGTACTTC.

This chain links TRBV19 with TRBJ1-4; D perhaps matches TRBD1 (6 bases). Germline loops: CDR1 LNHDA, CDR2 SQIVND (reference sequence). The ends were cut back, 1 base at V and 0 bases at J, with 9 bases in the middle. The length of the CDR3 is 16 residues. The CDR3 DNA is TGTGCCAGTAGTATAGGACAGGACGCAACTAATGAAAAACTGTTTTTT. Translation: CASSIGQDATNEKLFF.

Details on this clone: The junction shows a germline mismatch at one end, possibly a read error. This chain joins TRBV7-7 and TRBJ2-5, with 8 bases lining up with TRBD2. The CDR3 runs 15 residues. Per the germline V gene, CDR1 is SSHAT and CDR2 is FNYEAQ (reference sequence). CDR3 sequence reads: CASSLEGTRGETQYF. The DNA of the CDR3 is TGTGCTAGCAGCTTAGAGGGGACTAGAGGGGAGACCCAGTACTTC.

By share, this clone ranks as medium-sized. CDR3 DNA: TGCGCCAGCATCGGCAGGGGGCTTCAGGAGCAGTACTTC. Amino acid sequence: CASIGRGLQEQYF. This rearrangement joins TRBV10-1 to TRBJ2-7; 8 bases match TRBD1. The CDR3 runs 13 residues. Germline V gene sequence: CDR1 WNHNN, CDR2 SYGVQD (reference sequence). Germline trimming cut 7 bases from V and 7 bases from J; bases unmatched to any gene: 9.

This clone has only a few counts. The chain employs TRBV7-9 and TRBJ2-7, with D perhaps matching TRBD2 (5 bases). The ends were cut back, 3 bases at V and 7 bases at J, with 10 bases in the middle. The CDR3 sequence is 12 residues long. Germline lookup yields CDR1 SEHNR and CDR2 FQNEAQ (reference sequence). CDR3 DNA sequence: TGTGCCAGCAGCTTCCCGACGGGGGAGCAGTACTTC. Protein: CASSFPTGEQYF.

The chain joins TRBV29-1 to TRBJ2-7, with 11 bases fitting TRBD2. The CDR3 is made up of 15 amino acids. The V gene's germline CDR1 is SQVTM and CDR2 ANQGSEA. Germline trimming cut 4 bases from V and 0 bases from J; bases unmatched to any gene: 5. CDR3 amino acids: CSVAQGLAVSYEQYF. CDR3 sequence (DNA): TGCAGCGTTGCCCAGGGACTAGCGGTCTCCTACGAGCAGTACTTC.

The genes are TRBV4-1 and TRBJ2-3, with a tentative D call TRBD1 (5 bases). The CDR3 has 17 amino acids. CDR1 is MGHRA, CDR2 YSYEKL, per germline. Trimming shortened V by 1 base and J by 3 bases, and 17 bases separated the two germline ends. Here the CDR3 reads CASSQVFYGRVTDTQYF. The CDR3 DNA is TGCGCCAGCAGCCAAGTCTTTTATGGCAGGGTGACAGATACGCAGTATTTT.

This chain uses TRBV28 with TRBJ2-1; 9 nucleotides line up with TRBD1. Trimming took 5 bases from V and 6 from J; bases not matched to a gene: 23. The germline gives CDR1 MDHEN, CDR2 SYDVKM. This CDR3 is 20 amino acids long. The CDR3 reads CASSPRTGDPTRVRANEQFF. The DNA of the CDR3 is TGTGCCAGCAGTCCTCGGACAGGGGACCCGACTCGTGTTAGGGCCAATGAGCAGTTCTTC.

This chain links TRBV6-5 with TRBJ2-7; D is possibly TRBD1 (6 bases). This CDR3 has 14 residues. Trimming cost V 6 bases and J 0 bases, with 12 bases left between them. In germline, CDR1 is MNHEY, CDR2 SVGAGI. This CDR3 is CASRGDTTSYEQYF. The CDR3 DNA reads TGTGCCAGCAGGGGGGACACGACCTCCTACGAGCAGTACTTC.

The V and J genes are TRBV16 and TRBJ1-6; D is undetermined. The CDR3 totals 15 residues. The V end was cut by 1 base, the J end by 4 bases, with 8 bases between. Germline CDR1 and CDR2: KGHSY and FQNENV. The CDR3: CASSQFSGYNSPLHF. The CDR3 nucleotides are TGTGCCAGCAGCCAATTCTCGGGGTATAATTCACCCCTCCACTTT.

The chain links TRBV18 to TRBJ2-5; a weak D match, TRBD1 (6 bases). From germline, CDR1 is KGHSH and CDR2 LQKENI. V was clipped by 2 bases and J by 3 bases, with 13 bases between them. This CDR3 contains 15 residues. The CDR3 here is CASSPNQGPEETQYF. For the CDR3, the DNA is TGTGCCAGCTCACCAAATCAGGGGCCCGAAGAGACCCAGTACTTC.

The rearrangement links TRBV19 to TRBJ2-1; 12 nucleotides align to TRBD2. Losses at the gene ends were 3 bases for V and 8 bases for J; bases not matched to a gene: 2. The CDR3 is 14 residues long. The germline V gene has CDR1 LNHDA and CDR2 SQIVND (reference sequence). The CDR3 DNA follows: TGTGCCAGTAGTATGACTAGCGGGAGTGATGAGCAGTTCTTC. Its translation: CASSMTSGSDEQFF.

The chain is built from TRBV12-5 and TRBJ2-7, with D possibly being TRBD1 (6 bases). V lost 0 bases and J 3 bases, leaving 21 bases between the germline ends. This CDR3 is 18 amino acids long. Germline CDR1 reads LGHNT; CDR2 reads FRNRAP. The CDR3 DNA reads TGTGCTAGTGGTTTGGTACTGGGACACTCCCAGGGGAACTACGAGCAGTACTTC. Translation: CASGLVLGHSQGNYEQYF. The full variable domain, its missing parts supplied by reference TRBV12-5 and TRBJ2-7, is DARVTQTPRHKVTEMGQEVTMRCQPILGHNTVFWYRQTMMQGLELLAYFRNRAPLDDSGMPKDRFSAEMPDATLATLKIQPSEPRDSAVYFCASGLVLGHSQGNYEQYFGPGTRLTVT.

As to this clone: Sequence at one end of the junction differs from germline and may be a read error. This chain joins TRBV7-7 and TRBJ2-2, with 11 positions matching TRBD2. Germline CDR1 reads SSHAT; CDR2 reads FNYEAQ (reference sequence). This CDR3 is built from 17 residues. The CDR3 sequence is CASSFELAGANTGELFF. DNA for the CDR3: TGTGCTAGCAGCTTTGAACTAGCGGGAGCGAACACCGGGGAGCTGTTTTTT.

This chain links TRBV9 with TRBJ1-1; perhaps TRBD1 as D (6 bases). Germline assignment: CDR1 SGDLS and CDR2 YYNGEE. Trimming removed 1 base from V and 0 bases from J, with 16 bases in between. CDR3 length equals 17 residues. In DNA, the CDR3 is TGTGCCAGCAGCGTACCGGATACAGGGCCCGTGAACACTGAAGCTTTCTTT. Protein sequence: CASSVPDTGPVNTEAFF. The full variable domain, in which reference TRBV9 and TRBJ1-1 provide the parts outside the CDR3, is DSGVTQTPKHLITATGQRVTLRCSPRSGDLSVYWYQQSLDQGLQFLIQYYNGEERAKGNILERFSAQQFPDLHSELNLSSLELGDSALYFCASSVPDTGPVNTEAFFGQGTRLTVV.

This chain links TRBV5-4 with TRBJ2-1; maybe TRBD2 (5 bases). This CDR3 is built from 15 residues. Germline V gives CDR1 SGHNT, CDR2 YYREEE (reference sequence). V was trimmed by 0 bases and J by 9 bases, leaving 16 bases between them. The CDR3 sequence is CASSLDGLAYVEQFF. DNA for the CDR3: TGTGCCAGCAGCTTGGATGGACTCGCCTACGTTGAGCAGTTCTTC.

The CDR3 nucleotides are TGTGCCTGGAGGCCCCCTGGGCAGGGGGGCTACACCTTC. The encoded protein is CAWRPPGQGGYTF. The chain links TRBV30 to TRBJ1-2; D possibly corresponds to TRBD1 (6 bases). Trimming cost V 3 bases and J 8 bases, with 16 bases left between them. The CDR3 contains 13 residues. Germline V gives CDR1 GTSNPN, CDR2 SVGIG (reference sequence).